A selection of T cell receptor beta chains follows, all from one sample in a study of cytomegalovirus exposure and HLA in healthy donors. Libraries were prepared by immunoSEQ multiplex PCR; TCRdb keeps only in-frame clonotypes and omits some of them. The sample has about 180,000 clones, around 76% seen once. Sequencing input: PBMCs. These receptor sequences come from a woman under 40 in good health and CMV-seropositive. CDR3s include the opening cysteine and the closing phenylalanine or tryptophan. Fields, in order: clone size, V gene, J gene, CDR3 protein. The size of a clone is reported for some rows only, either as once, few or many, or as a class for expanded clones.

few	TRBV4-3	TRBJ1-4	CASSQLDRVTNEKLFF
-	TRBV9	TRBJ1-6	CASSVASYSPLHF
-	TRBV19	TRBJ2-1	CASSIGTGRSNEQFF
-	TRBV6-6	TRBJ2-1	CASIPRGDDYNEQFF
-	TRBV5-6	TRBJ1-6	CASSSTGNNSPLHF
once	TRBV7-2	TRBJ2-7	CASSSGTSGAYEQYF
-	TRBV5-1	TRBJ2-1	CASSLAVRTYNEQFF
-	TRBV28	TRBJ2-1	CASSLTGTSGANEQFF
-	TRBV25-1	TRBJ2-6	CASNGQGHRSGANVLTF
few	TRBV19	TRBJ2-7	CASSVRTSTLDEQYF
-	TRBV9	TRBJ1-4	CASSVGDSPNEKLFF
-	TRBV6-5	TRBJ1-6	CASSSDRGGNSPLHF
once	TRBV11-3	TRBJ2-3	CASSHGQGRRTDTQYF
-	TRBV6-6	TRBJ2-7	CASTATGAGEQYF
-	TRBV2	TRBJ2-7	CASKGAGGSYEQYF
-	TRBV7-9	TRBJ2-1	CSSSHNEQFF
-	TRBV28	TRBJ2-7	CASSSMGRLEQYF
-	TRBV5-1	TRBJ1-6	CASSSPAGGSNSPLHF
-	TRBV6-5	TRBJ1-4	CASRGAAAGEKLFF
few	TRBV19	TRBJ1-6	CASSIGPVRAPLHF
-	TRBV9	TRBJ1-1	CASSDQGTGGRTEAFF
-	TRBV11-2	TRBJ1-2	CASSPGQLTSYGYTF
-	TRBV7-9	TRBJ2-5	CASSLERGTGQGIGETQYF
-	TRBV30	TRBJ2-1	CAWSPPVWASYNEQFF
-	TRBV7-2	TRBJ2-5	CASSLVGGTGGGKTQYF
-	TRBV7-9	TRBJ2-7	CASSSYRGSSYEQYF
once	TRBV19	TRBJ2-7	CASSNQEAYEQYF
once	TRBV7-3	TRBJ2-1	CASSTQGLAGGQGQFF
few	TRBV7-2	TRBJ2-3	CASSLREGDTQYF
-	TRBV28	TRBJ2-2	CASSLAGAGELFF
few	TRBV18	TRBJ1-4	CASSPPRGREEKLFF
once	TRBV30	TRBJ1-6	CAWRRWTDILNSPLHF
-	TRBV11-2	TRBJ2-4	CASSLETGGTDNVQYF
-	TRBV7-9	TRBJ2-3	CASSHRRDRGTDTQYF
-	TRBV4-3	TRBJ2-7	CASSQDRADYEQYF
-	TRBV4-2	TRBJ2-3	CASNLPGDTQYF
-	TRBV6-6	TRBJ2-7	CASRDLKQGIEQYF
-	TRBV9	TRBJ2-5	CASSGGTTNLQETQYF
once	TRBV28	TRBJ1-5	CASSSRDFLGSEPQHF
-	TRBV5-1	TRBJ2-1	CASSVAPTSGGWYNEQFF
-	TRBV21-1	TRBJ1-4	CASSKEGGRIAEKLFF
-	TRBV10-3	TRBJ1-2	CAISDLGGYTF
-	TRBV18	TRBJ1-4	CASSPGDRVREKLFF
-	TRBV7-2	TRBJ2-7	CASSLVGTGDYEQYF
-	TRBV30	TRBJ2-7	CAWSIQGGAVQYF
-	TRBV7-9	TRBJ1-2	CASSLARGNYGYTF
-	TRBV4-2	TRBJ2-3	CASSLGLSSTDTQYF
-	TRBV19	TRBJ1-5	CASRIRHVDNQPQHF
once	TRBV6-6	-	CASSYSISGDPNEQYF
-	TRBV13	TRBJ2-5	CASSSRGGVETQYF
-	TRBV7-6	TRBJ2-7	CASSPRQGTYEQYF
-	TRBV6-6	TRBJ2-5	CASSYGRNQETQYF
-	TRBV6-1	TRBJ1-4	CASSGGVNEKLFF
-	TRBV5-1	TRBJ1-3	CASSPDRAGNTIYF
few	TRBV18	TRBJ2-3	CASSPGQGGTRTDTQYF
-	TRBV25-1	TRBJ1-5	CASSETGARPQHF
-	TRBV14	TRBJ2-3	CASSLYSTGGTDTQYF
-	TRBV5-8	TRBJ2-1	CASSLEGVSYYNEQFF